This record covers a single T cell receptor beta chain. This specimen comes from a study of patients and donors after allogeneic stem cell transplantation. TCRdb ran MiXCR on the RT-PCR reads and lists one entry per CDR3 protein. The table has 98,000 or so distinct CDR3 sequences, around 33% seen once; the top ten hold about 27%. The specimen sequenced was blood, either unsorted or a sorted T cell fraction (not recorded which). The receptor comes from a human donor who was either an allogeneic HSCT recipient or a stem cell or donor lymphocyte infusion donor (not recorded which). It is not recorded whose cells these are; they may come from a transplant donor.

Here the CDR3 reads CSVEETSGSLDTQYF. For the CDR3, the DNA is TGCAGCGTTGAAGAGACTAGCGGGAGTTTGGATACGCAGTATTTT. The chain carries TRBV29-1 and TRBJ2-3; 12 nucleotides line up with TRBD2. V shed 0 bases, J shed 6 bases, and the junction held 4 bases outside the gene matches. The germline CDR1 and CDR2 sequences are SQVTM and ANQGSEA. The CDR3 has 15 residues.